One and the same sample provided the 26 T cell receptor beta chains below, sequenced in a study of tumor-infiltrating lymphocytes in primary liver carcinoma. Both RNA and DNA were isolated together from around 18-30 mg of bulk tissue that had not been sorted. Researchers generated TCR beta cDNA from roughly 500 ng of total RNA, relying on a constant-region primer. Construction of TCR beta libraries relied on three successive nested multiplex PCR rounds employing slightly modified ARM-PCR. Rounds one and two of PCR, each of roughly 10 cycles, were primed with TRBV1-TRBV30 forward primers and a C-beta reverse primer. Each CDR3 protein is one row after TCRdb ran MiXCR on the multiplex PCR reads. The sample contains roughly 120,000 distinct CDR3 sequences, 64% of which appear only once. Sequenced: liver tumor tissue from sampling region 3. Subset noted: tumor region T3, left-lateral pole. The source of these receptors is an older woman with primary liver carcinoma and hepatitis B virus infection.

The chain joins TRBV4-1 to TRBJ2-3, with 8 positions matching TRBD2. Germline V gives CDR1 MGHRA, CDR2 YSYEKL. This CDR3 region has 17 residues. The CDR3 reads CVSSQESPGGSTDTQYF. CDR3 sequence (DNA): TGCGTCAGTAGCCAAGAATCACCGGGAGGGAGCACAGATACGCAGTATTTT.

On this clonotype itself: A much more abundant neighbour one base away suggests this may be a read error. This rearrangement joins TRBV12-3 or TRBV12-4 to TRBJ2-5, with D hard to call. This CDR3 is 14 amino acids long. V was pared by 6 bases and J by 7 bases, with 18 bases between. The CDR3 loop is CASSGRFGYRTQYF. In nucleotides, the CDR3 is TGTGCCAGCAGCGGCCGCTTTGGATATCGGACCCAGTACTTC.

As to this clonotype: Since the CDR3 does not end with the conserved phenylalanine or tryptophan, this likely comes from a read error. The chain has TRBV11-2 and TRBJ2-3, with D possibly being TRBD2 (6 bases). The germline gives CDR1 SGHAT, CDR2 FQNNGV. The CDR3 is 15 amino acids. The germline V and J ends were trimmed by 6 bases and 1 base, with 14 bases remaining between them. DNA of the CDR3: TGTGCCAGCAGGCCCTCGGGAGAGGGCACAGATACGCAGTATCTT. This codes for CASRPSGEGTDTQYL.

V is TRBV11-3 and J is TRBJ2-7, with a tentative D call TRBD1 (5 bases). CDR3 length equals 15 residues. The germline gives CDR1 SGHNT, CDR2 YENEEA. Between the trimmed V and J ends, which lost 4 bases and 4 bases, there was a span of 17 bases. DNA of the CDR3: TGTGCCAGCAGCTCTCACGGTGCAGGGCAATACGAGCAGTACTTC. This translates into CASSSHGAGQYEQYF.

The chain uses TRBV29-1 and TRBJ1-1; D gene ambiguous. There are 13 residues in the CDR3. Trimming pared 5 bases from V and 1 base from J, leaving 11 bases between. Germline CDR1 and CDR2: SQVTM and ANQGSEA. CDR3 sequence (DNA): TGCAGCGTTCGACACGACGAGAACACTGAAGCTTTCTTT. It translates to CSVRHDENTEAFF.

Details on this clonotype: A much larger clone lies a single base off, so this may be a read error. The chain couples TRBV10-2 to TRBJ1-6; no reliable D call. The CDR3 length is 16 residues. V lost 4 bases to trimming and J lost 8 bases, with 18 bases between them. CDR1 and CDR2 from the germline V gene are WSHSY and SAAADI. The CDR3 nucleotides are TGCGCCAGCAGTGTCTCGTTGTTGGACCGTGATTCACCCCTCCACTTT. It is translated as CASSVSLLDRDSPLHF.

This clonotype was seen more than once but under ten times. A read error may produce the germline difference seen at one junction end. This chain connects TRBV11-1 to TRBJ2-7; either TRBD1 or TRBD2 may supply D (6 bases each). This CDR3 is 15 amino acids long. Germline V CDR1 and CDR2: SGHAT, FQDESV (reference sequence). The CDR3 sequence is CVSSPRTAGLREQYF. The DNA for the CDR3 is TGTGTCAGCAGTCCTCGGACAGCAGGACTACGAGAGCAGTACTTC.

The chain employs TRBV4-2 and TRBJ2-3, with D unresolved. Germline CDR1 LGHNA, CDR2 YNFKEQ. The CDR3 has 14 residues. The CDR3 DNA reads as TGTGCTATCAGCCAAGATCCCCTCGCAGATACGCAGTATTTT. Protein: CAISQDPLADTQYF.

V and J are TRBV29-1 and TRBJ2-1; a weak D match, TRBD2 (5 bases). The germline V gene has CDR1 SQVTM and CDR2 ANQGSEA. The V end was cut by 2 bases, the J end by 9 bases, with 11 bases between. CDR3 length: 12 amino acids. The CDR3 region is CSVENSGGEQFF. In nucleotides, the CDR3 is TGCAGCGTTGAAAATTCCGGAGGTGAGCAGTTCTTC.

This clonotype appeared many times. The chain joins TRBV5-4 to TRBJ2-5; 8 nucleotides align to TRBD1. This CDR3 region has 13 residues. Trimming took 0 bases from V and 5 from J; bases not matched to a gene: 0. Per the germline V gene, CDR1 is SGHNT and CDR2 is YYREEE (reference sequence). CDR3 nucleotides: TGTGCCAGCAGCTTGGGGGACAGGGAGACCCAGTACTTC. Protein: CASSLGDRETQYF.

Comments on this clonotype: A much larger clonotype is one base distant, so this may be a read error. The chain recombines TRBV5-5 with TRBJ2-3; possibly TRBD2 for D (5 bases). V lost 4 bases, J lost 3 bases, and 12 bases lay in between. Per germline, CDR1 SGHKS and CDR2 YYEKEE (reference sequence). The CDR3 runs 14 residues. The CDR3 coding sequence is TGTGCCAGCAGCCCGAGGGAAAAAACAGATACGCAGTATTTT. Translated, it gives CASSPREKTDTQYF. Combining the CDR3 with reference TRBV5-5 and TRBJ2-3 gives the whole variable domain DAGVTQSPTHLIKTRGQQVTLRCSPISGHKSVSWYQQVLGQGPQFIFQYYEKEERGRGNFPDRFSARQFPNYSSELNVNALLLGDSALYLCASSPREKTDTQYFGPGTRLTVL.

The chain carries TRBV7-9 and TRBJ2-7, with D unclear. From germline, CDR1 is SEHNR and CDR2 FQNEAQ (reference sequence). V was shortened by 1 base and J by 2 bases, with 9 bases between the two germline ends. The CDR3 runs 14 residues. The chain's CDR3 is CASSLVRPPYEQYF. CDR3 sequence (DNA): TGTGCCAGCAGCTTAGTCCGCCCGCCCTACGAGCAGTACTTC. Based on the CDR3 plus reference TRBV7-9 and TRBJ2-7, the full variable domain is DTGVSQNPRHKITKRGQNVTFRCDPISEHNRLYWYRQTLGQGPEFLTYFQNEAQLEKSRLLSDRFSAERPKGSFSTLEIQRTEQGDSAMYLCASSLVRPPYEQYFGPGTRLTVT.

The chain is built from TRBV30 and TRBJ2-7, with 10 bases identical to TRBD1. The CDR3 runs 14 residues. The J segment lost 4 bases and the V segment lost 4 bases, leaving 7 bases of the junction unmatched. CDR1 is GTSNPN and CDR2 is SVGIG in the germline V gene (reference sequence). The CDR3 sequence: CAWTVGTGAYEQYF. In DNA form, the CDR3 reads TGTGCCTGGACTGTGGGGACAGGGGCTTACGAGCAGTACTTC.

This clonotype was picked up one time. Since the CDR3 does not end with the conserved phenylalanine or tryptophan, this likely comes from a read error. The V gene is TRBV11-3, the J gene TRBJ2-3; 7 nucleotides agree with TRBD2. Germline CDR1 and CDR2: SGHNT and YENEEA. The CDR3 sequence is 14 residues long. This CDR3 is CANSFRTSTDTQYL. The CDR3 nucleotides read TGTGCCAACAGCTTCAGGACTAGTACAGATACGCAGTATCTT.

As regards this clonotype: One end of the junction is discordant with germline, which a read error may explain. The gene calls are TRBV11-2 and TRBJ2-4; no clear D. The CDR3 spans 15 residues. Germline V gene sequence: CDR1 SGHAT, CDR2 FQNNGV. In DNA, the CDR3 is TGTGCCAGCAGCTCAGAAGGATTAGCCAAAAACGTTCAGTACTTC. Translating it yields CASSSEGLAKNVQYF.

With respect to this clonotype: Its ends do not fully match the called genes, so a read error is possible. This rearrangement joins TRBV12-3 or TRBV12-4 to TRBJ1-2, with D perhaps TRBD1 (5 bases). The CDR3 sequence is 11 residues long. The CDR3 reads CASLGRQNYAF. The CDR3 DNA reads TGTGCCAGTTTAGGCCGACAGAACTATGCCTTC.

With regard to this clonotype: One base away lies a much larger clone, so this may be a sequencing read error. The conserved phenylalanine or tryptophan normally closing the CDR3 is absent here, so this likely arose from a read error. The chain couples TRBV14 to TRBJ2-2; the D call may be TRBD1 or TRBD2 (5 bases each). Germline V CDR1 and CDR2: SGHDN, FVKESK. The CDR3 totals 16 residues. V lost 5 bases to trimming and J lost 5 bases, with 18 bases between them. The DNA of the CDR3 is TGTGCCAGCAGCAACCTCGGGCAAGGGACGACCGGGGAGCTGTTTTGT. It is translated as CASSNLGQGTTGELFC.

This rearrangement joins TRBV11-2 to TRBJ2-7, with TRBD2 matching over 7 bases. This CDR3 comprises 20 residues. Germline CDR1 is SGHAT and CDR2 is FQNNGV. Germline trimming cut 8 bases from V and 2 bases from J; bases unmatched to any gene: 27. The CDR3 spells CASGAISRLEGGQKPYEQYF. As DNA, the CDR3 is TGTGCCAGCGGTGCCATTTCCCGACTAGAGGGAGGGCAGAAACCCTACGAGCAGTACTTC.

This clonotype was seen only a few times. A much larger clonotype is one base distant, so this may be a read error. The chain links TRBV5-6 to TRBJ2-3; D is undetermined. Per the germline V gene, CDR1 is SGHDT and CDR2 is YYEEEE. This CDR3 has 11 amino acids. The CDR3 coding sequence is TGTGCCAGCACCATAACGGGTCTGTGGTGTTTT. Its protein is CASTITGLWCF.

This clonotype is termed medium-sized (0.01 to 0.1%). This chain links TRBV11-2 with TRBJ2-7; D is possibly TRBD2 (6 bases). The CDR3 has 14 residues. V was trimmed by 7 bases and J by 5 bases, leaving 18 bases between them. Germline CDR1 and CDR2: SGHAT and FQNNGV. CDR3 residues: CASIHQRAGDEQYF. Here the CDR3 DNA reads TGTGCCAGCATCCACCAGAGAGCGGGTGACGAGCAGTACTTC. Complete variable domain (other parts from reference TRBV11-2 and TRBJ2-7): EAGVAQSPRYKIIEKRQSVAFWCNPISGHATLYWYQQILGQGPKLLIQFQNNGVVDDSQLPKDRFSAERLKGVDSTLKIQPAKLEDSAVYLCASIHQRAGDEQYFGPGTRLTVT.

Details on this clonotype: Relative to the germline gene, one junction end is altered; a read error may explain this. V usage is TRBV11-3 and J usage is TRBJ2-1, with D possibly TRBD1 on 6 matching bases. This CDR3 contains 13 residues. Germline CDR1 reads SGHNT; CDR2 reads YENEEA. The CDR3 loop is CTGSFGTNNEQFF. The CDR3 DNA reads TGTACCGGCAGCTTTGGGACAAACAATGAGCAGTTCTTT.

Details on this clonotype: Possible read error: a much larger clone is one base away. V is TRBV5-1 and J is TRBJ2-5, with 8 bases that match TRBD1. CDR1 and CDR2 (germline): SGHRS, YFSETQ. This CDR3 spans 15 amino acids. CDR3 amino acids: CAGSAGGITQETQYF. Here the CDR3 DNA reads TGCGCCGGCAGCGCAGGGGGCATCACCCAAGAGACCCAGTACTTC.

Details on this clonotype: Germline and junction disagree at one end, which may indicate a read error. This rearrangement joins TRBV6-5 to TRBJ2-5; the D is unclear. The CDR3 totals 13 residues. Per germline, CDR1 MNHEY and CDR2 SVGAGI. This CDR3 reads CVSSYLGGQAQYF. The CDR3, as DNA: TGTGTCAGCAGTTACCTCGGTGGGCAGGCCCAGTACTTC.

In regard to this clonotype: A read error may produce the germline difference seen at one junction end. The genes are TRBV6-2 or TRBV6-3 and TRBJ2-3; TRBD2 agrees at 12 bases. This CDR3 has 17 amino acids. The germline gives CDR1 MNHEY, CDR2 SVGEGT. In DNA form, the CDR3 reads TGTGCCAGGAGGCTCCCGGGACTAGCGGGTAACACAGATATGCAGTATTTT. Translated: CARRLPGLAGNTDMQYF.

As to this clonotype: Relative to the germline gene, one junction end is altered; a read error may explain this. The chain has TRBV2 and TRBJ1-1; D is uncertain. The CDR3 is made up of 13 amino acids. The germline V gene encodes CDR1 SNHLY and CDR2 FYNNEI. The CDR3 is CTSIQGSNTEAFF. The DNA for the CDR3 is TGTACCAGCATCCAAGGGTCAAACACTGAAGCTTTCTTT.

This clonotype has a single count. The junction does not match germline at one end; this may be a read error. This sequence joins TRBV6-6 and TRBJ2-7; D perhaps matches TRBD2 (5 bases). CDR3 size: 13 residues. The germline V gene encodes CDR1 MNHNY and CDR2 SVGAGI (reference sequence). This CDR3 reads CASSSGLIYEKYF. CDR3 coding DNA: TGTGCCAGCAGTTCCGGACTGATATACGAGAAGTACTTC.